The text below deals with one T cell receptor beta chain. Its cognate antigen is unknown. The PCR ran on 60 Vbeta and 13 Jbeta primers. Original methodology: A follow-up analysis tallied 60 million to 85 million unique TCR beta chains, some 9.9 million shared. Only in-frame clones appear in the TCRdb table, and some are missing; sequencing was by immunoSEQ multiplex PCR. The V and J calls and clone size were taken over from that table, and D and trimming were inferred from the DNA. The profile shows under 200,000 clones, 75% to 90% of them singletons. The record originates from a study of cytomegalovirus exposure and HLA in healthy donors. General study findings and limits: Being indistinguishable, some V segments were excluded, TRBV6-2 and TRBV6-3 among them. Accurate predictions that matched the HLA-A and HLA-B alleles of most subjects were reportedly made from TCR beta sequences. Among TCR beta chains, those listed as cytomegalovirus-associated numbered under 200.

Germline CDR1 reads MNHNY; CDR2 reads SVGAGI (reference sequence). The CDR3 loop spans 16 amino acids. With 2 bases removed from V and 2 bases from J, the gap between germline ends came to 13 bases. The sample comprised PBMCs. This sequence originates from a woman in her late teens or twenties in good health and CMV-seronegative. The rearrangement links TRBV6-6 to TRBJ2-1, with D possibly being TRBD2 (5 bases). The CDR3 coding sequence is TGTGCCAGCAGTTACGAGAGGGAATTCCCCTACAATGAGCAGTTCTTC. Its translation is CASSYEREFPYNEQFF.